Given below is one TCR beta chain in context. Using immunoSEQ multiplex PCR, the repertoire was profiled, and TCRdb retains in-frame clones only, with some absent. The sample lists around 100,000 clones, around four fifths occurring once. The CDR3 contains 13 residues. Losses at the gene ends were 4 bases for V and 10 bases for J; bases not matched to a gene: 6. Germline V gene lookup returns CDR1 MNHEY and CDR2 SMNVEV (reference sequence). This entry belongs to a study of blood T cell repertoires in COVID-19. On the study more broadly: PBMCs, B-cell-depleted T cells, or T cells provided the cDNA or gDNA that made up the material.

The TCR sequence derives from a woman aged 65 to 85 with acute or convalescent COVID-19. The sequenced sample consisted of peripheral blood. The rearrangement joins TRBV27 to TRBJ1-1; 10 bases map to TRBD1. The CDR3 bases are TGTGCCAGCAGTTCCGGGACAGGGGTTTTAGCTTTCTTT. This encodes CASSSGTGVLAFF.